This is a list of T cell receptor beta chains from one sample in a study of OX40 agonist ivuxolimab in advanced cancers. The protocol was immunoSEQ multiplex PCR, while the TCRdb copy is restricted to in-frame clones and leaves out a portion. Of approximately 100,000 clones listed, 90% are singletons. Material: CD4+ or CD8+ T cells sorted from blood, obtained in a trial of the OX40 agonist ivuxolimab. Receptors originate from an adult with an advanced solid tumor such as melanoma, head and neck, liver or kidney cancer. CDR3s include the opening cysteine and the closing phenylalanine or tryptophan. D genes are given only for firm matches. Clone size, where shown, is once, few, many, or a class for clones that have expanded.

TRBJ1-1,-,-,TRBV30,CAWSQIADTEAFF,TGTGCCTGGAGTCAAATAGCTGACACTGAAGCTTTCTTT
TRBJ1-3,-,-,TRBV21-1,CASSKGSPGGEDTIYF,TGTGCCAGCAGCAAAGGATCCCCAGGGGGCGAGGACACCATATATTTT
TRBJ1-4,-,TRBD1,TRBV7-2,CASSATLTGGAHEKLFF,TGTGCCAGCAGCGCCACCCTAACAGGGGGCGCGCATGAAAAACTGTTTTTT
TRBJ1-3,-,TRBD1,TRBV9,CASSEGQGNTIYF,TGTGCCAGCAGCGAGGGACAGGGAAACACCATATATTTT
TRBJ2-5,once,-,TRBV11-2,CASSLGPGGETQYF,TGTGCCAGCAGCCTCGGGCCGGGCGGGGAGACCCAGTACTTC
TRBJ2-2,-,-,TRBV7-8,CASSSRGDITGELFF,TGTGCCAGCAGCTCGAGGGGTGATATCACCGGGGAGCTGTTTTTT
TRBJ2-7,-,-,TRBV7-2,CASSRSDADSYEQYF,TGTGCCAGCAGCCGCAGCGATGCGGACTCCTACGAGCAGTACTTC
TRBJ2-3,-,TRBD2,TRBV28,CASSSGGPSTDTQYF,TGTGCCAGCAGTTCGGGGGGACCTAGCACAGATACGCAGTATTTT
TRBJ2-5,-,-,TRBV5-6,CASAAPVGGAETQYF,TGTGCCAGCGCCGCCCCCGTCGGGGGTGCGGAGACCCAGTACTTC
TRBJ2-1,-,-,TRBV7-9,CASSLAGYYNEQFF,TGTGCCAGCAGCTTAGCGGGCTACTACAATGAGCAGTTCTTC
TRBJ2-1,once,-,TRBV6-6,CASSPGIGGVGEQFF,TGTGCCAGCAGCCCCGGAATAGGGGGGGTGGGTGAGCAGTTCTTC
TRBJ1-6,few,-,TRBV7-2,CASSLDSSISSPLHF,TGTGCCAGCAGCTTGGACAGTTCGATATCTTCACCCCTCCACTTT
TRBJ2-4,-,-,TRBV7-9,CASSLGGYIQYF,TGTGCCAGCAGCCTAGGGGGGTACATTCAGTACTTC
TRBJ1-5,-,-,TRBV30,CAWSPGLGSNQPQHF,TGTGCCTGGAGTCCTGGGCTGGGCAGCAATCAGCCCCAGCATTTT
TRBJ2-7,-,-,TRBV28,CASAGTPRPYEQYF,TGTGCCAGCGCGGGGACCCCCCGCCCCTACGAGCAGTACTTC
TRBJ2-5,-,-,TRBV28,CASTDGGPQETQYF,TGTGCCAGCACCGACGGGGGGCCCCAAGAGACCCAGTACTTC
TRBJ2-7,-,-,TRBV4-1,CASSQDFSRYEQYF,TGCGCCAGCAGCCAAGACTTTTCCCGCTACGAGCAGTACTTC
TRBJ2-7,-,TRBD2,TRBV6-6,CASSYSPSGRDEQYF,TGTGCCAGCAGTTACTCTCCCTCCGGGAGGGACGAGCAGTACTTC
TRBJ1-2,-,-,TRBV29-1,CSTGFGGGYTF,TGCAGCACCGGTTTTGGGGGTGGCTACACCTTC
TRBJ2-3,-,-,TRBV30,CAWSVTLGTSQYF,TGTGCCTGGAGTGTCACCTTAGGGACTTCTCAGTATTTT
TRBJ2-2,-,TRBD2,TRBV7-7,CASSSELAGVTGELFF,TGTGCTAGCAGCTCAGAACTAGCGGGGGTCACCGGGGAGCTGTTTTTT
TRBJ2-5,-,-,TRBV7-2,CASSPLASGRTQYF,TGTGCCAGCAGCCCGCTGGCTAGTGGTAGGACCCAGTACTTC
TRBJ1-2,-,-,TRBV28,CGTGTPGDGYTF,TGTGGAACCGGGACCCCTGGGGATGGCTACACCTTC
TRBJ2-5,once,-,TRBV7-2,CASSLGGYGLANF,TGTGCCAGCAGCTTAGGCGGCTACGGGCTAGCGAACTTC
TRBJ2-1,-,-,TRBV4-3,CASSQDRGSEQFF,TGCGCCAGCAGCCAAGATCGGGGCTCTGAGCAGTTCTTC
TRBJ1-5,-,TRBD1,TRBV2,CASSETIPGTGVPQHF,TGTGCCAGCAGTGAAACGATCCCGGGGACAGGGGTGCCCCAGCATTTT
TRBJ1-4,-,-,TRBV11-2,CASSLGGREKLFF,TGTGCCAGCAGCTTGGGGGGTCGGGAAAAACTGTTTTTT
TRBJ2-5,-,-,TRBV27,CASSFRRGTQETQYF,TGTGCCAGCAGTTTCCGTCGGGGGACTCAAGAGACCCAGTACTTC
TRBJ1-1,-,TRBD1,TRBV29-1,CSVGDRGRNTEAFF,TGCAGCGTTGGGGACAGGGGTAGAAACACTGAAGCTTTCTTT
TRBJ2-1,-,-,TRBV2,CASSRSGSYNEQFF,TGTGCCAGCAGTCGTAGTGGGTCCTACAATGAGCAGTTCTTC
TRBJ2-7,-,TRBD1,TRBV7-9,CASSFGQGIYEQYF,TGTGCCAGCAGCTTCGGACAGGGAATATACGAGCAGTACTTC
TRBJ2-3,once,-,TRBV5-1,CASSRDRDTQYF,TGCGCCAGCAGCCGTGACAGAGATACGCAGTATTTT
TRBJ2-3,-,-,TRBV5-4,CASSLGFTAGDTQYF,TGTGCCAGCAGCTTGGGGTTTACGGCAGGGGATACGCAGTATTTT
TRBJ1-5,-,TRBD1,TRBV28,CASSQTGVQRPQHF,TGTGCCAGCAGTCAAACAGGGGTTCAGAGGCCCCAGCATTTT
TRBJ2-1,-,-,TRBV5-4,CASSLGQGLYNEQFF,TGTGCCAGCAGCCTAGGACAGGGACTATACAATGAGCAGTTCTTC
TRBJ2-2,-,-,TRBV30,CAWSSFTGELFF,TGTGCCTGGAGTTCGTTCACCGGGGAGCTGTTTTTT
TRBJ1-3,-,-,TRBV5-4,CASSLAGGNTIYF,TGTGCCAGCAGCTTGGCCGGTGGAAACACCATATATTTT
TRBJ1-4,-,-,TRBV5-1,CASSFTPGNEKLFF,TGCGCCAGCAGCTTCACCCCCGGTAATGAAAAACTGTTTTTT
TRBJ2-5,-,TRBD1,TRBV18,CASSHRQGRQETQYF,TGTGCCAGCTCCCACAGACAGGGTCGGCAAGAGACCCAGTACTTC
TRBJ2-5,-,-,TRBV4-1,CASSQQTPGQGTQYF,TGCGCCAGCAGCCAACAAACCCCGGGACAAGGGACCCAGTACTTC
TRBJ1-2,few,-,TRBV27,CASSLTQTGGYTF,TGTGCCAGCAGTCTTACTCAGACAGGTGGCTACACCTTC
TRBJ1-1,-,TRBD1,TRBV10-3,CAISDSPGQGTAFF,TGTGCCATCAGTGACTCTCCGGGACAGGGGACAGCTTTCTTT
TRBJ1-5,-,-,TRBV19,CASSAPRQSRQPQHF,TGTGCCAGTAGTGCCCCGCGACAGTCGCGTCAGCCCCAGCATTTT
TRBJ2-7,-,TRBD1,TRBV5-5,CASSSKPGQTYEQYF,TGTGCCAGCAGCTCAAAACCGGGACAGACCTACGAGCAGTACTTC
TRBJ1-1,-,-,TRBV10-3,CAISEASAGNTEAFF,TGTGCCATCAGTGAGGCCTCGGCCGGGAACACTGAAGCTTTCTTT
TRBJ1-1,-,-,TRBV19,CASSIRLIRAFLSADTEAFF,TGTGCCAGTAGTATTAGGTTGATTAGGGCGTTCCTATCCGCCGACACTGAAGCTTTCTTT
TRBJ2-7,-,-,TRBV6-5,CASSYSTGGTREQYF,TGTGCCAGCAGTTACTCGACAGGGGGGACTAGAGAGCAGTACTTC
TRBJ2-7,-,-,TRBV5-5,CASSLGGFLYEQYF,TGTGCCAGCAGCTTGGGCGGGTTTTTATACGAGCAGTACTTC